Listed here are 24 T cell receptor beta chains from one sample, sequenced in a study of cytomegalovirus exposure and HLA in healthy donors. Some clones are missing from TCRdb's copy, which holds only in-frame ones; the method was immunoSEQ multiplex PCR. This sample carries 200,000 to 300,000 clones, about 86% of them seen once, and the ten largest clones take over 0.95%. Sequencing was performed on PBMCs. The receptors were sampled from a woman aged 25 to 39 in good health and CMV-seropositive.

CDR3 DNA: TGTGCCAGCAGTGAAGTGACAGGGATGGCTTTCTTT. Amino acid sequence: CASSEVTGMAFF. The chain is built from TRBV25-1 and TRBJ1-1; 7 bases fit TRBD1. Germline-derived CDR1 and CDR2 are MGHDK and SYGVNS. J lost 11 bases, V lost 2 bases, and 5 bases had no gene match. There are 12 residues in the CDR3.

This chain connects TRBV5-1 to TRBJ2-2; no clear D. The CDR3 length is 13 residues. Germline assignment: CDR1 SGHRS and CDR2 YFSETQ. V lost 4 bases, J lost 7 bases, and 11 bases lay in between. CDR3: CASSPERVGELFF. For the CDR3, the DNA is TGCGCCAGCAGCCCTGAACGCGTCGGGGAGCTGTTTTTT.

This chain connects TRBV7-9 to TRBJ1-1, with D perhaps TRBD1 (6 bases). The CDR3 totals 15 residues. Germline lookup yields CDR1 SEHNR and CDR2 FQNEAQ (reference sequence). Trimming took 1 base from V and 8 from J, leaving 17 bases between them. Here the CDR3 DNA reads TGTGCCAGCAGCTTAGTGGCAGGGGCAATCCCCGAAGCTTTCTTT. It codes for CASSLVAGAIPEAFF.

The CDR3 is CASSPEGGFGETQYF. CDR3 DNA: TGTGCCAGCAGCCCCGAGGGGGGGTTTGGGGAGACCCAGTACTTC. The rearrangement uses TRBV7-3 and TRBJ2-5; a possible D gene is TRBD2 (7 bases). CDR1 SGHTA and CDR2 FQGTGA come from the germline V gene. V was trimmed by 5 bases and J by 5 bases, leaving 18 bases between them. The CDR3 runs to 15 residues.

This clone was observed a few times. This chain links TRBV27 with TRBJ2-3; tentatively, D is TRBD1 (6 bases). The CDR3 runs 13 residues. Germline assignment: CDR1 MNHEY and CDR2 SMNVEV (reference sequence). Trimming left V 0 bases short and J 7 bases short, with 8 bases between. The CDR3 DNA reads TGTGCCAGCAGTTTATCGGGGGCTAATACGCAGTATTTT. This sequence encodes CASSLSGANTQYF.

This clone was detected once. The rearrangement links TRBV5-1 to TRBJ2-6, with 10 bases lining up with TRBD1. After removal of 6 bases from V and 3 bases from J, the junction contained 9 bases not matched to a gene. CDR1 is SGHRS, CDR2 YFSETQ, per germline. There are 17 residues in the CDR3. The CDR3 region has the DNA TGCGCCAGCACGTCCGGGACAGGGGTCGATGGGGCCAACGTCCTGACTTTC. Its protein is CASTSGTGVDGANVLTF.

CDR3 sequence (DNA): TGTGCCACCAGGAGGGGACGCGCCACAGATACGCAGTATTTT. It encodes CATRRGRATDTQYF. J is TRBJ2-3 and V is TRBV19; possibly TRBD2 for D (6 bases). The germline V and J ends were trimmed by 10 bases and 2 bases, with 16 bases remaining between them. CDR3 length: 14 residues. CDR1 and CDR2 (germline): LNHDA, SQIVND (reference sequence).

This chain links TRBV7-9 with TRBJ1-2; D possibly corresponds to TRBD1 (5 bases). The CDR3 has 13 amino acids. Germline CDR1 reads SEHNR; CDR2 reads FQNEAQ (reference sequence). Trimming removed 5 bases at V and 7 bases at J, with 14 bases between. CDR3 sequence (DNA): TGTGCCAGCAGCGCTGAGAGACAGTTTGGCTACACCTTC. The encoded protein is CASSAERQFGYTF.

The genes are TRBV19 and TRBJ2-3; the D is unclear. The CDR3 sequence is 12 residues long. Trimming pared 3 bases from V and 7 bases from J, leaving 8 bases between. Germline lookup yields CDR1 LNHDA and CDR2 SQIVND (reference sequence). CDR3 sequence reads: CASSISGNTQYF. CDR3 in DNA: TGTGCCAGTAGTATTTCAGGAAATACGCAGTATTTT.

This clone appeared a single time. V is TRBV6-5 and J is TRBJ2-7; no reliable D call. Between the trimmed V and J ends, which lost 0 bases and 1 base, there was a span of 10 bases. Germline CDR1 MNHEY, CDR2 SVGAGI. CDR3 length: 15 amino acids. The CDR3 is CASSYSLEKSYEQYF. CDR3 in DNA: TGTGCCAGCAGTTACTCGCTAGAGAAATCCTACGAGCAGTACTTC.

The V call is TRBV6-5, the J call TRBJ2-7; possible D gene TRBD1, 6 bases. Trimming removed 8 bases at V and 5 bases at J, with 16 bases between. This CDR3 is 13 amino acids long. CDR1 and CDR2 from the germline V gene are MNHEY and SVGAGI. The CDR3: CASRQQGWNEQYF. CDR3 bases: TGTGCCAGCCGGCAGCAGGGGTGGAACGAGCAGTACTTC.

This chain joins TRBV12-5 and TRBJ2-5; TRBD2 might be the D (5 bases). Trimming cost V 4 bases and J 5 bases, with 8 bases left between them. Germline V CDR1 and CDR2: LGHNT, FRNRAP. The CDR3 is 12 residues long. The CDR3 DNA reads as TGTGCTAGTGGTTCCCCGGGGGAGACCCAGTACTTC. It codes for CASGSPGETQYF.

This chain links TRBV10-3 with TRBJ2-2; 12 bases align to TRBD1. The germline CDR1 and CDR2 sequences are ENHRY and SYGVKD. Trimming at V came to 2 bases and at J to 7 bases, leaving 5 bases not matched to a gene. The CDR3 consists of 16 residues. The DNA for the CDR3 is TGTGCCATCAGTGAGGGGACAGGGGGCGCGGACGGGGAGCTGTTTTTT. Its protein product is CAISEGTGGADGELFF.

This chain joins TRBV5-6 and TRBJ1-3; D is possibly TRBD1 (5 bases). With 2 bases removed from V and 3 bases from J, the gap between germline ends came to 12 bases. There are 15 residues in the CDR3. The germline gives CDR1 SGHDT, CDR2 YYEEEE. The CDR3 region is CASSFGPGIGNTIYF. The CDR3 DNA sequence: TGTGCCAGCAGCTTTGGTCCAGGGATTGGAAACACCATATATTTT.

This chain connects TRBV5-1 to TRBJ2-2; D is perhaps TRBD1 (5 bases). The CDR3 sequence is 14 residues long. CDR1 is SGHRS and CDR2 is YFSETQ in the germline V gene. V was pared by 6 bases and J by 4 bases, with 13 bases between. Here the CDR3 reads CASKGSDSTGELFF. The DNA for the CDR3 is TGCGCCAGCAAAGGATCAGACAGCACCGGGGAGCTGTTTTTT.

This clone has just one count. CDR3 sequence (DNA): TGTGCCAGCAGTGTGCAGGGGCTCGCCCGTCTTAAAGCCCAGCATTTT. It specifies CASSVQGLARLKAQHF. The V call is TRBV28, the J call TRBJ1-5, with D perhaps matching TRBD1 (6 bases). Looked up from germline, CDR1 is MDHEN and CDR2 is SYDVKM. V dropped 5 bases and J dropped 11 bases, with 25 bases sitting between them. The CDR3 is 16 amino acids.

This chain joins TRBV5-1 and TRBJ2-5; 12 bases agree with TRBD2. The length of the CDR3 is 18 residues. The V and J ends lost 0 bases and 1 base, in that order; junction bases with no gene match: 7. The V gene's germline CDR1 is SGHRS and CDR2 YFSETQ. CDR3 DNA sequence: TGCGCCAGCAGCTTGGGAGTCTGGACTAGCGGGATCCAAGAGACCCAGTACTTC. Its protein is CASSLGVWTSGIQETQYF. Full variable domain (missing parts from reference TRBV5-1 and TRBJ2-5): KAGVTQTPRYLIKTRGQQVTLSCSPISGHRSVSWYQQTPGQGLQFLFEYFSETQRNKGNFPGRFSGRQFSNSRSEMNVSTLELGDSALYLCASSLGVWTSGIQETQYFGPGTRLLVL.

This sequence joins TRBV29-1 and TRBJ1-4; tentative D call: TRBD1 (5 bases). The CDR3 extends over 14 amino acids. V was shortened by 5 bases and J by 5 bases, with 15 bases between the two germline ends. CDR1 and CDR2 from the germline V gene are SQVTM and ANQGSEA. DNA for the CDR3: TGCAGCGTTCGTGGGGGACTACGGAATGAAAAACTGTTTTTT. It is translated as CSVRGGLRNEKLFF.

For the CDR3, the DNA is TGTGCCAGCAGGGACAGGGGAGAGACCCAGTACTTC. Amino acids: CASRDRGETQYF. The V call is TRBV27, the J call TRBJ2-5; 9 bases line up with TRBD1. The V gene end was trimmed by 6 bases and the J gene end by 4 bases; junction bases not matched to a gene: 0. This CDR3 has 12 residues. From germline, CDR1 is MNHEY and CDR2 SMNVEV (reference sequence).

The gene calls are TRBV7-6 and TRBJ1-1; a possible D gene is TRBD1 (5 bases). Per germline, CDR1 SGHVS and CDR2 FNYEAQ. The CDR3 sequence is 11 residues long. Trimming pared 5 bases from V and 11 bases from J, leaving 12 bases between. Here the CDR3 reads CASSLQGDAFF. The CDR3 nucleotides read TGTGCCAGCAGCCTCCAGGGCGATGCTTTCTTT.

V is TRBV4-2 and J is TRBJ2-7; tentative D call: TRBD1 (6 bases). The germline V and J ends were trimmed by 4 bases and 3 bases, with 16 bases remaining between them. Germline V CDR1 and CDR2: LGHNA, YNFKEQ. The CDR3 sequence is 15 residues long. The CDR3 DNA follows: TGTGCCAGCAGCCCTGGGGGACAAACTCGCTACGAGCAGTACTTC. Translated, it gives CASSPGGQTRYEQYF.

The chain employs TRBV7-2 and TRBJ1-5; the D is unclear. Per the germline V gene, CDR1 is SGHTA and CDR2 is FQGNSA. Trimming cost V 1 base and J 6 bases, with 13 bases left between them. The CDR3 length is 15 residues. CDR3: CASSLDSGAGQPQHF. The DNA for the CDR3 is TGTGCCAGCAGCTTAGATTCCGGTGCGGGTCAGCCCCAGCATTTT.

The J gene is TRBJ1-5, the V gene TRBV28; no definite D call. This CDR3 comprises 13 residues. The germline V gene has CDR1 MDHEN and CDR2 SYDVKM. The V end was cut by 6 bases, the J end by 6 bases, with 12 bases between. The CDR3 region is CASSPRGSQPQHF. The DNA for the CDR3 is TGTGCCAGCAGCCCCCGTGGGAGTCAGCCCCAGCATTTT. Full variable domain (rest looked up from reference TRBV28 and TRBJ1-5): DVKVTQSSRYLVKRTGEKVFLECVQDMDHENMFWYRQDPGLGLRLIYFSYDVKMKEKGDIPEGYSVSREKKERFSLILESASTNQTSMYLCASSPRGSQPQHFGDGTRLSIL.

Comment on this clone: Other nucleotide sequences from this sample produce the same CDR3. The rearrangement links TRBV27 to TRBJ2-5; possibly TRBD2 for D (6 bases). In germline, CDR1 is MNHEY, CDR2 SMNVEV (reference sequence). The CDR3 has 13 residues. Between the trimmed V and J ends, which lost 3 bases and 5 bases, there was a span of 10 bases. The CDR3 nucleotides read TGTGCCAGCAGTTTGAGTCGGGGGGAGACCCAGTACTTC. Translating gives CASSLSRGETQYF.